The clone carrying this TCR beta chain was counted a few times. The antigen remains undetermined. The CDR3 is made up of 14 amino acids. Germline lookup yields CDR1 MNHEY and CDR2 SVGEGT. Trimming left V 0 bases short and J 2 bases short, with 7 bases between. This sample stems from a study of T-cell reconstitution after alpha-beta-depleted transplantation in children. Overall study findings and caveats: Reports say that about two months after transplant, the alpha-beta T cells came out of several hundred graft clones that had expanded. Most T-cell counts and diversity one year after the transplant came from T cells that were newly produced. It was surviving recipient T cells and thymic progenitors that gave some patients high TCRbeta diversity at day 60.

A TCRbeta library incorporating unique molecular identifiers was prepared. MiXCR, applied by TCRdb to the PCR reads, yields one record per CDR3 protein. The sample holds under 400,000 distinct CDR3 sequences, approximately 23% seen once. The sample was PBMCs, mostly from graft donor cells, taken 180 days after TCRalphabeta/CD19-depleted stem cell transplant. The origin of this receptor is a male patient aged 10-17 years who had a stem cell transplant for acute lymphoblastic leukemia, so the T cells may come from the graft donor. The rearrangement links TRBV6-2 or TRBV6-3 to TRBJ1-1, with unresolved D. In DNA form, the CDR3 reads TGTGCCAGCAGTTACTCGAGGCCAAACACTGAAGCTTTCTTT. Protein product: CASSYSRPNTEAFF.